These T cell receptor beta chains were read from a single sample in a study of CD8+ T cells in alopecia areata. TCRdb's copy holds only in-frame clones and misses some; the assay was immunoSEQ multiplex PCR. The sample includes roughly 190,000 clones, 50% to 60% seen only once; the top ten take around 0.7%. Source: CD4+ T cells sorted from blood, taken at week 4, from a patient treated with tofacitinib. Every receptor here comes from a human donor with alopecia areata. The CDR3 runs from the conserved cysteine through the conserved F or W. The D gene is left open where the match is weak. The size field is filled for only some rows; it gives once, few, many or a size class.

NA	TRBJ1-2	TRBV6-6	NA	TGTGCCAGCATGGAGTCCGCCTATGGCTACACCTTC	CASMESAYGYTF
NA	TRBJ2-1	TRBV2	NA	TGTGCCAGCAGAGGATCTACAGGGAACTACAATGAGCAGTTCTTC	CASRGSTGNYNEQFF
NA	TRBJ1-4	TRBV6-5	NA	TGTGCCAGCAGTTTTGATAGGGGTCGGGAAAAACTGTTTTTT	CASSFDRGREKLFF
NA	TRBJ2-2	TRBV30	NA	TGTGCCTGGAGTGTACGCGGGGAGCTGTTTTTT	CAWSVRGELFF
NA	TRBJ2-1	TRBV29-1	TRBD2	TGCAGCGTCGGGACTAGCCAACCCTACAATGAGCAGTTCTTC	CSVGTSQPYNEQFF
NA	TRBJ2-2	TRBV29-1	NA	TGCAGCGTTGAAGGGGTCGGGGAGCTGTTTTTT	CSVEGVGELFF
NA	TRBJ2-4	TRBV2	TRBD2	TGTGCCAGCAGTCCGCAACTAGCGTTCACGGACATTCAGTACTTC	CASSPQLAFTDIQYF
NA	TRBJ2-1	TRBV29-1	TRBD2	TGCAGCGTTGATGGACTAGCGGGAGCGATTGAGCAGTTCTTC	CSVDGLAGAIEQFF
NA	TRBJ2-7	TRBV5-4	NA	TGTGCCAGCAGCTTGTCCCAGAGCTCCTACGAGCAGTACTTC	CASSLSQSSYEQYF
few	TRBJ2-5	TRBV7-3	NA	TGTGCCAGCAGCTTACTTCAGGGGGAGACCCAGTACTTC	CASSLLQGETQYF
NA	TRBJ1-5	TRBV30	NA	TGTGCCTTGCGGGGGGCGGCCAATCAGCCCCAGCATTTT	CALRGAANQPQHF
NA	TRBJ2-7	TRBV27	NA	TGTGCCAGCAAGTCACAGGTTTCCTACGAGCAGTACTTC	CASKSQVSYEQYF
NA	TRBJ1-1	TRBV6-5	NA	TGTGCCAGCCGGGGACCGACAGTCGCTGAAGCTTTCTTT	CASRGPTVAEAFF
few	TRBJ1-2	TRBV29-1	NA	TGCAGCGTTGAGGACCCGAGGGGCTACACCTTC	CSVEDPRGYTF
NA	TRBJ1-2	TRBV30	NA	TGTGCCTGGAGTTACGGACCGGGAAATGGCTACACCTTC	CAWSYGPGNGYTF
NA	TRBJ1-2	TRBV5-1	TRBD1	TGCGCCAGCAGCCAGGGACAGGGAGATGGCTACACCTTC	CASSQGQGDGYTF
few	TRBJ2-2	TRBV19	NA	TGTGCCAGTAGGGACCCTCAGGTTGACGGGGAGCTGTTTTTT	CASRDPQVDGELFF
NA	TRBJ1-3	TRBV30	NA	TGTGCCTGGAGTGTAGAAGACTCTGGAAACACCATATATTTT	CAWSVEDSGNTIYF